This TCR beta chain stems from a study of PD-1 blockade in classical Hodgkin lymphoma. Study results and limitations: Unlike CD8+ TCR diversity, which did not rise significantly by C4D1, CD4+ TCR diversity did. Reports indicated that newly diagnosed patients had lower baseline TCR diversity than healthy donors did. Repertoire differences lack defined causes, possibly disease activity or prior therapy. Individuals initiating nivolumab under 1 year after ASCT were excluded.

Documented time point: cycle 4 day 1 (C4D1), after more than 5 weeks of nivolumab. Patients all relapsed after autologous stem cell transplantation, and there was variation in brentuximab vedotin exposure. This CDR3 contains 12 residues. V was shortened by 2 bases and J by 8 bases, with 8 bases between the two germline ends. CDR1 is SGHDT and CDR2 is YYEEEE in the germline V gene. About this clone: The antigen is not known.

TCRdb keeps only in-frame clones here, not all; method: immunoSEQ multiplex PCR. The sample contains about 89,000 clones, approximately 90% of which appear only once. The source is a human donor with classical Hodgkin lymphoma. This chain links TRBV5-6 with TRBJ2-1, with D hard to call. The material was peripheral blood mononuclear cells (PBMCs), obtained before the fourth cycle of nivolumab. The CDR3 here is CASSLFRYEQFF. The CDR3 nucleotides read TGTGCCAGCAGCTTATTTAGGTATGAGCAGTTCTTC.